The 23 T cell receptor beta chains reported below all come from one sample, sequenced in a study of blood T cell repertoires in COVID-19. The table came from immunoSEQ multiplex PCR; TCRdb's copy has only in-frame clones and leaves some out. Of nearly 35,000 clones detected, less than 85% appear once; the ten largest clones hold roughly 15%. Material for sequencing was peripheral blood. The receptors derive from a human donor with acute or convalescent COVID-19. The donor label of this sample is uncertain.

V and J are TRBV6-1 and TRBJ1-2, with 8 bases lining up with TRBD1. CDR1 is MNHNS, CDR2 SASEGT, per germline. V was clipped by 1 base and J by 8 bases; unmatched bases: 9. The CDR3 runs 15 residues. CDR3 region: CASSEGLGRGRGYTF. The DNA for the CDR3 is TGTGCCAGCAGTGAAGGGCTTGGCAGGGGGCGAGGCTACACCTTC.

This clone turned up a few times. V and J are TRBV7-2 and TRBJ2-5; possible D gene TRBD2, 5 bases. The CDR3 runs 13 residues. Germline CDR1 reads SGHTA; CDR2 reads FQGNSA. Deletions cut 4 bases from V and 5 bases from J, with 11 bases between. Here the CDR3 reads CASSSTRSETQYF. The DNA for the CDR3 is TGTGCCAGCAGCTCCACTAGGAGTGAGACCCAGTACTTC.

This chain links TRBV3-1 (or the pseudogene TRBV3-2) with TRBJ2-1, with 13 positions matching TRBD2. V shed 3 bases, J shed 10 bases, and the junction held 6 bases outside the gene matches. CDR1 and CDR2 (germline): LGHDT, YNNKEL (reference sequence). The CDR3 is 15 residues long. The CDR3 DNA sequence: TGTGCCAGCAGCCAGGGGACTAGCGGGATACGGGAGCAGTTCTTC. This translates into CASSQGTSGIREQFF.

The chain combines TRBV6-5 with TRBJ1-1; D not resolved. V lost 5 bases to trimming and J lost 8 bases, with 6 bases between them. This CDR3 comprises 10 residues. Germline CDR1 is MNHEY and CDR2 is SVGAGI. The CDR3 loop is CASSPMEAFF. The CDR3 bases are TGTGCCAGCAGTCCTATGGAAGCTTTCTTT.

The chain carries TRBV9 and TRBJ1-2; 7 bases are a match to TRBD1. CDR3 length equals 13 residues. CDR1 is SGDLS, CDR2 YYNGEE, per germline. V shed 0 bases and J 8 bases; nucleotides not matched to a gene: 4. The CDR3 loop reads CASSVVTGEGYTF. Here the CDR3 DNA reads TGTGCCAGCAGCGTAGTAACAGGGGAAGGCTACACCTTC.

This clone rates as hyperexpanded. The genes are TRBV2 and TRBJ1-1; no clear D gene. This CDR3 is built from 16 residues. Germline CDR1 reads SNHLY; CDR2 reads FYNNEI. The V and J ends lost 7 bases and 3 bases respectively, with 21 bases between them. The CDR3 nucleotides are TGTGCCAGCATGTCCGGGGTCTCTTTCGGGTACACTGAAGCTTTCTTT. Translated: CASMSGVSFGYTEAFF.

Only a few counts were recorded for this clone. CDR3 sequence (DNA): TGTGCCAGTATTTCGAGCCTGATGAACACTGAAGCTTTCTTT. Translation: CASISSLMNTEAFF. This chain joins TRBV19 and TRBJ1-1; D not certain. The ends were cut back, 7 bases at V and 0 bases at J, with 12 bases in the middle. CDR1 is LNHDA and CDR2 is SQIVND in the germline V gene (reference sequence). The CDR3 sequence is 14 residues long.

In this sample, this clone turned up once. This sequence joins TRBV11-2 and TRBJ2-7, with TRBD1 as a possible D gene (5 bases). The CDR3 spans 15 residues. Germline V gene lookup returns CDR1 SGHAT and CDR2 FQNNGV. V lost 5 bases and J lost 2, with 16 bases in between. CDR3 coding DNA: TGTGCCAGCAGCACGGTGACAGCCAACCCCTACGAGCAGTACTTC. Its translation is CASSTVTANPYEQYF.

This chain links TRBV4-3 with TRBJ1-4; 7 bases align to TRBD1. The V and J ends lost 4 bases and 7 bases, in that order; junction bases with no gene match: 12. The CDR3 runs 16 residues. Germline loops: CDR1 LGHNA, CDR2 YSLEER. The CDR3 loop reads CASSPTPTGILEKLFF. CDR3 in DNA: TGCGCCAGCAGCCCCACCCCGACAGGGATTCTTGAAAAACTGTTTTTT.

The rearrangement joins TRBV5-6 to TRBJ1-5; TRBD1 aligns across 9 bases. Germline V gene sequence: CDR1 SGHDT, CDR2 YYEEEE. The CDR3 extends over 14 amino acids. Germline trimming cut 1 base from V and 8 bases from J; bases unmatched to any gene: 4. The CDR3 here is CASSLRGQGKPQHF. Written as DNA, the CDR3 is TGTGCCAGCAGCTTGAGGGGACAGGGCAAGCCCCAGCATTTT.

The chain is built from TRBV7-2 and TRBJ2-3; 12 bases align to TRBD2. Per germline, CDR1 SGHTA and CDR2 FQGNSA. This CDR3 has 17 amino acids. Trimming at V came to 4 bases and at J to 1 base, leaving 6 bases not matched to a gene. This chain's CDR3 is CASSYLRLAGGTDTQYF. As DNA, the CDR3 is TGTGCCAGCAGCTACTTGCGACTAGCGGGAGGCACAGATACGCAGTATTTT.

CDR3 region: CASSLQGQLFSGNTIYF. CDR3 sequence (DNA): TGTGCCAGCAGCTTGCAGGGACAGCTCTTCTCTGGAAACACCATATATTTT. The J gene is TRBJ1-3, the V gene TRBV5-5, with TRBD1 identical over 7 bases. CDR1 and CDR2 from the germline V gene are SGHKS and YYEKEE (reference sequence). With 1 base clipped from V and 0 bases from J, the junction kept 7 bases outside the gene matches. The CDR3 is 17 residues long.

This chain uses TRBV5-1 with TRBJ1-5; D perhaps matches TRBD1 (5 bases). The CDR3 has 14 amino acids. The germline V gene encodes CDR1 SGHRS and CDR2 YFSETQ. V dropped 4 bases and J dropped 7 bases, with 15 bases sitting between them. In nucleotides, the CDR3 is TGCGCCAGCAGCCCCCAGGGTGGTGTCCAGCCCCAGCATTTT. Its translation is CASSPQGGVQPQHF.

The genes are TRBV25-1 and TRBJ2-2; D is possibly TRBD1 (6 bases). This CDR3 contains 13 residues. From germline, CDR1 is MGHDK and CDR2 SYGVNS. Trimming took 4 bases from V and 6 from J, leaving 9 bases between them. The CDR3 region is CASSVQGPGELFF. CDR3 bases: TGTGCCAGCAGTGTACAGGGTCCCGGGGAGCTGTTTTTT.

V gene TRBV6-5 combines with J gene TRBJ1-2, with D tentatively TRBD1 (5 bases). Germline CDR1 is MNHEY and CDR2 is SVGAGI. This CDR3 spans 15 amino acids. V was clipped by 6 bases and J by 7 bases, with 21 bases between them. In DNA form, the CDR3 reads TGTGCCAGCAGCCCATTCGGGGGGGTCGTTAGTGGCTACACCTTC. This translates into CASSPFGGVVSGYTF.

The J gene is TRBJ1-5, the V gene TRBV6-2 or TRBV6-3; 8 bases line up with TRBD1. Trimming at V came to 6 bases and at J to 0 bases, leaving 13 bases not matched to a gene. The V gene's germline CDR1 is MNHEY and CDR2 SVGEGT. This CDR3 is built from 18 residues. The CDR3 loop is CASSPPPGTGNSNQPQHF. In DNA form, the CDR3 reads TGTGCCAGCAGCCCCCCCCCGGGGACAGGCAATAGCAATCAGCCCCAGCATTTT.

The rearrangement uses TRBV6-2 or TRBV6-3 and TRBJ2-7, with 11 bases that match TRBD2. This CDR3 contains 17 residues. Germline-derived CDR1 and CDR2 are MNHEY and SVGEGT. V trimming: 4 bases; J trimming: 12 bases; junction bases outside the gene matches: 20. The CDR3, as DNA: TGTGCCAGCAGTTCTCTCGAGCCGGGACTAGCGGTTCTCAGACGGTACTTC. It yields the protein CASSSLEPGLAVLRRYF.

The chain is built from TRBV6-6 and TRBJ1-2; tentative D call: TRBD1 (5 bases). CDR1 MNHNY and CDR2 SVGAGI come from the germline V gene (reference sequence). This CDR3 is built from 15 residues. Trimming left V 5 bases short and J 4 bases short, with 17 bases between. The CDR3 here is CASSPGNGLSYGYTF. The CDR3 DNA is TGTGCCAGCAGTCCAGGGAATGGATTGTCCTATGGCTACACCTTC.

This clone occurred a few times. CDR3 residues: CASSYRSSGSNRETQYF. The CDR3 DNA is TGTGCCAGCAGCTATCGAAGTAGCGGGAGTAATCGGGAGACCCAGTACTTC. This chain uses TRBV5-6 with TRBJ2-5, with TRBD2 matching over 9 bases. Looked up from germline, CDR1 is SGHDT and CDR2 is YYEEEE. V was pared by 3 bases and J by 5 bases, with 14 bases of the junction left unmatched. The CDR3 is made up of 17 amino acids.

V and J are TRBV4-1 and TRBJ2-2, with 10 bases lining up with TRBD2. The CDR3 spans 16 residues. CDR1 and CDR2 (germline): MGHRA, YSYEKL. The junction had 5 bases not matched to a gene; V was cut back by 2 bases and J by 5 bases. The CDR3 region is CASSQWGTSDTGELFF. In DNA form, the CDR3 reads TGCGCCAGCAGCCAATGGGGGACTAGCGATACCGGGGAGCTGTTTTTT.

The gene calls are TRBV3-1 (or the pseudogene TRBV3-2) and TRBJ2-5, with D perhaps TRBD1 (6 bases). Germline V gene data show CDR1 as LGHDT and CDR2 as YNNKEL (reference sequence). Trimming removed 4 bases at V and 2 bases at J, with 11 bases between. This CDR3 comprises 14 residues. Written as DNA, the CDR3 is TGTGCCAGCAGCCTACCAGGACAGCAAGAGACCCAGTACTTC. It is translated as CASSLPGQQETQYF.

CDR3 protein: CASSPGSGTGELFF. The CDR3 nucleotides read TGTGCCAGCAGTCCAGGGTCGGGCACCGGGGAGCTGTTTTTT. The V gene is TRBV7-2, the J gene TRBJ2-2; the D gene is possibly TRBD1 (5 bases). In germline, CDR1 is SGHTA, CDR2 FQGNSA. V was shortened by 6 bases and J by 4 bases, with 12 bases between the two germline ends. The CDR3 contains 14 residues.

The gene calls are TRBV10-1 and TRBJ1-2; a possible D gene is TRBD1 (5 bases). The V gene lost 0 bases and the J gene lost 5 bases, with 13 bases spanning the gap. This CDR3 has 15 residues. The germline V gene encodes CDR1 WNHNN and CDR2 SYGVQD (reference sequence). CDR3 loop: CASSESQGEWYGYTF. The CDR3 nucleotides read TGCGCCAGCAGTGAGTCCCAGGGCGAGTGGTATGGCTACACCTTC.